Sequencing of this T cell receptor beta chain was carried out in a study of T cells in Graves' hyperthyroidism and ophthalmopathy. Amplification yielded TCR beta CDR3 regions, with RNA transcripts as the source. During a first-round RT-PCR of the TCR CDR3, the HTBI primer set was used. TCRdb processed the multiplex PCR reads anew with MiXCR; each CDR3 protein has one entry. The data contain roughly 500,000 distinct CDR3 sequences, around 43% of them singletons. Concerning this clonotype: The antigen is unknown.

Study-wide points: In blood, most of the thyroid clonotypes expanded above 0.001 were also present. The model foresaw ophthalmopathy a median roughly 6 months prior to onset.

CDR1 is SNHLY, CDR2 FYNNEI, per germline. This CDR3 comprises 14 residues. The V end was cut by 8 bases, the J end by 7 bases, with 20 bases between. Input material: peripheral blood or thyroid tissue (not recorded which). The TCR sequence derives from an adult woman with Graves' disease, either hyperthyroidism or ophthalmopathy (not recorded which). This chain connects TRBV2 to TRBJ1-2, with D maybe TRBD1 (5 bases). CDR3 loop: CASFSEMGGSGYTF. CDR3 DNA: TGTGCCAGCTTTTCGGAGATGGGGGGGTCTGGCTACACCTTC.